Reported below is one TCR beta chain. This sample is part of a study of blood T cell repertoires in COVID-19. Study details: Acute and convalescent COVID-19 samples came from the United States, Italy and Spain.

This CDR3 has 16 residues. The germline V and J ends were trimmed by 5 bases and 0 bases, with 16 bases remaining between them. Germline CDR1 and CDR2: SEHNR and FQNEAQ (reference sequence). Original methodology: Amplification of reference gene primers provided the estimated nucleated cell counts. The repertoire was sequenced with immunoSEQ multiplex PCR; TCRdb's copy has only in-frame clones and lacks some. The D gene and trimming were derived from the DNA, and the V and J assignments and clone size from that table. The sample shows under 300,000 clones, approximately 83% of them seen only once. Ages ranged from roughly 18 to 100 years, with residence in about two dozen US areas. Allocation to cohorts depended on clinical history reported by the participants.

Material: PBMCs or T cells enriched from blood (not recorded which). This chain joins TRBV7-9 and TRBJ1-2; D is unresolved. This receptor was taken from a middle-aged woman with acute COVID-19. The CDR3 loop is CASSPVGGVSNYGYTF. The CDR3 DNA reads TGTGCCAGCAGCCCTGTTGGTGGAGTATCTAACTATGGCTACACCTTC.